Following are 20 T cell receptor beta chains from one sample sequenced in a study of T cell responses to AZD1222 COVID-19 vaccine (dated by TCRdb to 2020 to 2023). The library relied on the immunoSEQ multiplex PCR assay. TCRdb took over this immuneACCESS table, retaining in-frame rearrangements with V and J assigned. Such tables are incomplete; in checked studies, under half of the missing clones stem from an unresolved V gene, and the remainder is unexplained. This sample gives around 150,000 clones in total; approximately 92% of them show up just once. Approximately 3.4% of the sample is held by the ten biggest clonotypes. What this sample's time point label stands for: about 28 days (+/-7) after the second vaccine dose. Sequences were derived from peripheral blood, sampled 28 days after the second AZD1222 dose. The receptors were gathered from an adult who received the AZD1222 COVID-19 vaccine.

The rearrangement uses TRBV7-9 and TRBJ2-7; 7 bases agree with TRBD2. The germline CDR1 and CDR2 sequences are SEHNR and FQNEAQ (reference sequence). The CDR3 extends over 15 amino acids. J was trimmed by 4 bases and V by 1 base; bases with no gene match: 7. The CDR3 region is CASSLVRGDAYEQYF. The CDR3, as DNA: TGTGCCAGCAGCTTAGTTCGGGGGGACGCTTACGAGCAGTACTTC.

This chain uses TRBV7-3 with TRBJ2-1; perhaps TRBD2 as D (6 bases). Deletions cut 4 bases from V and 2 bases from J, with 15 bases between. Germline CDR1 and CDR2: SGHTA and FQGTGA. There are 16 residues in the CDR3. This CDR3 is CASSSYPGVPYNEQFF. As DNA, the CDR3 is TGTGCCAGCAGCTCCTACCCGGGAGTCCCCTACAATGAGCAGTTCTTC.

Written as DNA, the CDR3 is TGCGCCAGCAGCCAAACTAGCGGGAGATTGAATGAGCAGTTCTTC. Encoded protein: CASSQTSGRLNEQFF. The chain has TRBV4-1 and TRBJ2-1; TRBD2 agrees at 11 bases. The J segment lost 7 bases and the V segment lost 2 bases, leaving 4 bases of the junction unmatched. Looked up from germline, CDR1 is MGHRA and CDR2 is YSYEKL. The CDR3 sequence is 15 residues long.

The CDR3 DNA sequence: TGTGCCAGCAGTTTAAAAGGGTTTCCGGTTTACACCGGGGAGCTGTTTTTT. Translating gives CASSLKGFPVYTGELFF. V and J are TRBV27 and TRBJ2-2; D is undetermined. Germline CDR1 is MNHEY and CDR2 is SMNVEV (reference sequence). Deletions cut 2 bases from V and 3 bases from J, with 16 bases between. The CDR3 runs 17 residues.

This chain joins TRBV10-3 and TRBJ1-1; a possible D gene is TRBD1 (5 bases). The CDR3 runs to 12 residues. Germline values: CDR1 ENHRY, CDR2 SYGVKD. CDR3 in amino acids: CTTHGGGTEAFF. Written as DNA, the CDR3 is TGTACCACACATGGGGGGGGCACTGAAGCTTTCTTT.

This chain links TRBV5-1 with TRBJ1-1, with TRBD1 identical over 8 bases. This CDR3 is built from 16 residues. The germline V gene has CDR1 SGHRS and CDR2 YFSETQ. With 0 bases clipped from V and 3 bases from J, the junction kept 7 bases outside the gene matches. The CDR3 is CASSLEDPTGDTEAFF. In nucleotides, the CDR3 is TGCGCCAGCAGCTTGGAGGACCCGACAGGGGACACTGAAGCTTTCTTT.

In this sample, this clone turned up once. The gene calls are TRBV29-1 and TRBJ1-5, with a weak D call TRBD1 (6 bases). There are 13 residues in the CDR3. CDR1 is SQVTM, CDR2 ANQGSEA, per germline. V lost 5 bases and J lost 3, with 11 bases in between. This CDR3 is CSVSRQDNQPQHF. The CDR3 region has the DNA TGCAGCGTTTCAAGACAGGACAATCAGCCCCAGCATTTT.

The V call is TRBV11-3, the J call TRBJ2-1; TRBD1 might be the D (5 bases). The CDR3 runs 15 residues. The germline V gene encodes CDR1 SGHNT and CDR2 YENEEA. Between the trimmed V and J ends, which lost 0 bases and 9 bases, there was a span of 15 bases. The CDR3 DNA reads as TGTGCCAGCAGCTTAGATCATGGCAGGGTGGGTGAGCAGTTCTTC. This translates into CASSLDHGRVGEQFF.

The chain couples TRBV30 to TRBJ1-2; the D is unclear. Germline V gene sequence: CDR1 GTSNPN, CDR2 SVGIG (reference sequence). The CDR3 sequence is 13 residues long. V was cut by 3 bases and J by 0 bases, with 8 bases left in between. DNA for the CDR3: TGTGCCTGGAGGGTAGGGCCTAACTATGGCTACACCTTC. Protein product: CAWRVGPNYGYTF.

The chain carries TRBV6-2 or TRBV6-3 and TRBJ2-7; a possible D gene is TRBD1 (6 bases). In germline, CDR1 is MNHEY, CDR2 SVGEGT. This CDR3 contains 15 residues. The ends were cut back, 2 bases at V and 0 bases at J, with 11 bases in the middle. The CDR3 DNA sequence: TGTGCCAGCAGTTACGACAGGCGTAACTCCTACGAGCAGTACTTC. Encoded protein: CASSYDRRNSYEQYF.

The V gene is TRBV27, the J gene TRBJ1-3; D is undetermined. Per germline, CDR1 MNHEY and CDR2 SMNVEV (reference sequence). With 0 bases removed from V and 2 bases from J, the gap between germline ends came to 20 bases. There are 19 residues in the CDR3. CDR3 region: CASSLSAPAGMNPGNTIYF. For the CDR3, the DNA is TGTGCCAGCAGTTTATCCGCCCCCGCGGGAATGAACCCTGGAAACACCATATATTTT.

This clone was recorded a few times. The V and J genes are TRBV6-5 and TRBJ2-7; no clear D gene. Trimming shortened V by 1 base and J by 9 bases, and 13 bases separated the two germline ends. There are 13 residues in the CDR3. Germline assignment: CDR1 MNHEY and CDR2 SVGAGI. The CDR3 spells CASSYFGAPTQYF. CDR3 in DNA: TGTGCCAGCAGTTACTTTGGAGCCCCCACGCAGTACTTC.

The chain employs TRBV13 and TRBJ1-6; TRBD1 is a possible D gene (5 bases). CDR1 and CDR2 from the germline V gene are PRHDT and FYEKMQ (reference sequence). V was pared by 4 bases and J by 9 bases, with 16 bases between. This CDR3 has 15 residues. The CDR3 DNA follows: TGTGCCAGCAGCTATGGAAACCTAAGGGGTTCACCCCTCCACTTT. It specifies CASSYGNLRGSPLHF.

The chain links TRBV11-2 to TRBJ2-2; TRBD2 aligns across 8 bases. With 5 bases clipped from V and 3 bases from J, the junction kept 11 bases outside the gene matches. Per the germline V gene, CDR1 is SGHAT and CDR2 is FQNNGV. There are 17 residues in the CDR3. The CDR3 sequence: CASSLKGLREDTGELFF. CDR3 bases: TGTGCCAGCAGCCTAAAGGGTCTGCGGGAGGACACCGGGGAGCTGTTTTTT.

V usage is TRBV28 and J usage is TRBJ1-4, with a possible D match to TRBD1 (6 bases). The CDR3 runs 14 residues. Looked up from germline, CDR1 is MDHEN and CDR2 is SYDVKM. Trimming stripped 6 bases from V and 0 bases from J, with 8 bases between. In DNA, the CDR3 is TGTGCCAGCAGGGACAGCGCAACTAATGAAAAACTGTTTTTT. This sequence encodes CASRDSATNEKLFF.

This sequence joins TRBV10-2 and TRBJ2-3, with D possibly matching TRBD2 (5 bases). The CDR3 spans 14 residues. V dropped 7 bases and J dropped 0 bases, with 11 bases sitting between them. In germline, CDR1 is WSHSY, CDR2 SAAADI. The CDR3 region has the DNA TGCGCCAGCACAACGGGATCTAGCACAGATACGCAGTATTTT. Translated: CASTTGSSTDTQYF.

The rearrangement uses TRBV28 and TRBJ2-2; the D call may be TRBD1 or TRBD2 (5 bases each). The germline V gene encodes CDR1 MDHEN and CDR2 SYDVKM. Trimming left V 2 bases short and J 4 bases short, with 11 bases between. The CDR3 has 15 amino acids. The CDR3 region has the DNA TGTGCCAGCAGTTTAAGCAGGGCGGGCACCGGGGAGCTGTTTTTT. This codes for CASSLSRAGTGELFF.

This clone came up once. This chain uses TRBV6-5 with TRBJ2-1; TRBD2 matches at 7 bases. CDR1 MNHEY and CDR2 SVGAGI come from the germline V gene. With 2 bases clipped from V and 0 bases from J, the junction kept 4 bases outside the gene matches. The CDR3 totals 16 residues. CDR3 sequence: CASSYERDLSYNEQFF. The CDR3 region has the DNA TGTGCCAGCAGTTACGAGCGGGACCTCTCCTACAATGAGCAGTTCTTC.

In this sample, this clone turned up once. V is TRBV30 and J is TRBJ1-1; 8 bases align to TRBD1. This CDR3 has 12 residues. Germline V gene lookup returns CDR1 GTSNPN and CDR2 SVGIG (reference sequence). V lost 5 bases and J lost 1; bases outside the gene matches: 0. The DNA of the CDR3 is TGTGCCTGGGACAGGGGGAACACTGAAGCTTTCTTT. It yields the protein CAWDRGNTEAFF.

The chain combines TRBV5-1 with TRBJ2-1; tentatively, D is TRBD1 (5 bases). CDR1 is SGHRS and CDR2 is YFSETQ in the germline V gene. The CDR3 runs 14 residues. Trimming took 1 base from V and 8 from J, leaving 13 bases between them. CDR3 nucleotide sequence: TGCGCCAGCAGCTTGTTTAACAGGATCGATGAGCAGTTCTTC. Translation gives CASSLFNRIDEQFF.